This T cell receptor beta chain was obtained from a study of cytomegalovirus exposure and HLA in healthy donors. Study observations and caveats: Using the classifier, cytomegalovirus status was reportedly diagnosed with high specificity and sensitivity.

60 Vbeta and 13 Jbeta primers were used in PCR. The method was immunoSEQ multiplex PCR; TCRdb's version includes in-frame clones alone and lacks a portion of them. The data contain about 180,000 clones, about four fifths of them singletons. On this clone itself: Its antigen is as yet unknown.

CDR3 size: 13 residues. The V end lost 4 bases, the J end lost 3 bases, and 13 bases lay between the germline ends. From germline, CDR1 is SQVTM and CDR2 ANQGSEA. Source material: PBMCs. The origin of this receptor is a male donor in good health and CMV-seronegative. The chain couples TRBV29-1 to TRBJ2-7, with TRBD2 as a possible D gene (6 bases). This CDR3 is CSVVAGTRYEQYF. The DNA for the CDR3 is TGCAGCGTTGTGGCAGGGACTCGCTACGAGCAGTACTTC.